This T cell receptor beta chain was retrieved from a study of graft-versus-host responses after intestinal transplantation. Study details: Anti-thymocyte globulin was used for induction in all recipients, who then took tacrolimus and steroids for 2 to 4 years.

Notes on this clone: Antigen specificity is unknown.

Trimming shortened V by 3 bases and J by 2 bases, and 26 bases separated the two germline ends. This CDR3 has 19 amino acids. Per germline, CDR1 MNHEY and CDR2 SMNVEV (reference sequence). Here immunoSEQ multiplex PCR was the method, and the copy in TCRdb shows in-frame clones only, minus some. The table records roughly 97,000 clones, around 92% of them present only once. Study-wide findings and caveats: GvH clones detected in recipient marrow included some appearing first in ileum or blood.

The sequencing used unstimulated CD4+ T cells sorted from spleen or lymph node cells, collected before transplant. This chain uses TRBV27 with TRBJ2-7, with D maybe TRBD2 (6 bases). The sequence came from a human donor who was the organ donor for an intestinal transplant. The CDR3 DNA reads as TGTGCCAGCAGTTTCCCGGGGGACCCCATCCCCAATGGGGCCTACGAGCAGTACTTC. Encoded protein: CASSFPGDPIPNGAYEQYF.